This TCR beta chain was captured by sequencing in a study of cytomegalovirus exposure and HLA in healthy donors. Overall study results and limits: Based on reports, TCR beta sequences accurately predicted HLA-A and HLA-B alleles for most subjects.

In regard to this clone: As yet, its antigen is unknown.

The PCR used 60 Vbeta and 13 Jbeta primers. Assay: immunoSEQ multiplex PCR; the TCRdb copy retains only in-frame clones and omits some. Among 200,000 or so clones listed, more than 75% were seen once. The receptor was derived from a human donor in good health. Input material: PBMCs.

The CDR3 DNA is TGCAGCGTCATGGTCGGCGGGAGGGAGACCCAGTACTTC. It codes for CSVMVGGRETQYF. The chain is built from TRBV29-1 and TRBJ2-5; TRBD2 matches 8 bases. Germline CDR1 and CDR2: SQVTM and ANQGSEA. The CDR3 is 13 amino acids. After removal of 6 bases from V and 5 bases from J, the junction contained 8 bases not matched to a gene.